The rows below give T cell receptor beta chains drawn from one sample of a study of cytomegalovirus exposure and HLA in healthy donors. Produced via immunoSEQ multiplex PCR; TCRdb's table is partial and in-frame only. The sample includes approximately 150,000 clones, around three quarters of them seen just once. Material for sequencing was PBMCs. The receptors stem from a man aged 40-49 years in good health and CMV-seronegative. Both conserved end residues are part of each CDR3. D genes are given only for firm matches. Size is stated for part of the rows, as once, few or many counts, or as a class when the clone is expanded.

V	length	size	D	J	CDR3	DNA
TRBV7-9	16	NA	TRBD1	TRBJ1-4	CASSPLRQGMDEKLFF	TGTGCCAGCAGCCCCCTAAGACAGGGGATGGATGAAAAACTGTTTTTT
TRBV28	17	NA	TRBD1	TRBJ2-1	CASSLATGGAVGNEQFF	TGTGCCAGCAGTTTGGCAACAGGGGGAGCGGTGGGTAATGAGCAGTTCTTC
TRBV19	19	NA	NA	TRBJ2-4	CASSIDLSGVKVAKNIQYF	TGTGCCAGTAGTATAGATCTATCGGGTGTTAAAGTAGCCAAAAACATTCAGTACTTC
TRBV5-1	16	NA	TRBD1	TRBJ1-3	CASSFRQGAKLDTIYF	TGCGCCAGCAGCTTTCGGCAGGGGGCTAAGTTGGACACCATATATTTT
TRBV27	15	NA	TRBD1	TRBJ1-2	CASSKGTQGAQGYTF	TGTGCCAGCAGTAAGGGGACACAGGGGGCGCAAGGCTACACCTTC
TRBV11-1	12	NA	TRBD1	TRBJ2-3	CATTGAIDTQYF	TGTGCCACCACAGGGGCCATAGATACGCAGTATTTT
TRBV5-1	16	NA	TRBD2	TRBJ2-3	CASRRGLAEKADTQYF	TGCGCCAGCAGAAGGGGACTAGCGGAAAAGGCAGATACGCAGTATTTT
TRBV7-9	16	NA	TRBD1	TRBJ1-2	CASSLDRGLNDYGYTF	TGTGCCAGCAGCTTAGACAGGGGGCTAAACGACTATGGCTACACCTTC
TRBV5-4	15	NA	TRBD2	TRBJ2-2	CASSLGTRGTGELFF	TGTGCCAGCAGCTTAGGGACTAGAGGCACCGGGGAGCTGTTTTTT
TRBV5-1	14	NA	NA	TRBJ2-2	CASSPKGDTGELFF	TGCGCCAGCAGCCCCAAGGGAGATACCGGGGAGCTGTTTTTT
TRBV6-5	15	NA	TRBD2	TRBJ2-3	CASSYLSGSPDTQYF	TGTGCCAGCAGTTATCTGAGCGGGAGCCCAGATACGCAGTATTTT
TRBV28	15	once	NA	TRBJ1-3	CASWADGSSGNTIYF	TGTGCCAGCTGGGCCGACGGGAGCTCTGGAAACACCATATATTTT
TRBV6-5	13	NA	NA	TRBJ1-5	CASGLDSNQPQHF	TGTGCCAGCGGACTCGATAGCAATCAGCCCCAGCATTTT
TRBV25-1	14	NA	NA	TRBJ2-1	CASSATESYNEQFF	TGTGCCAGCAGTGCGACAGAATCTTACAATGAGCAGTTCTTC
TRBV20-1	11	once	TRBD1	TRBJ2-7	CSARTGYEQYF	TGCAGTGCTCGGACAGGCTACGAGCAGTACTTC
TRBV11-2	14	NA	NA	TRBJ2-2	CASSLDRNTGELFF	TGTGCCAGCAGCTTAGACAGAAATACCGGGGAGCTGTTTTTT
TRBV4-1	17	NA	TRBD2	TRBJ2-3	CASSQGTSGRVSYTQYF	TGCGCCAGCAGCCAGGGGACTAGCGGGAGAGTCTCCTATACGCAGTATTTT
TRBV11-2	15	NA	TRBD2	TRBJ2-3	CASSMGLAGEDTQYF	TGTGCCAGCAGCATGGGACTAGCGGGAGAAGATACGCAGTATTTT
TRBV7-9	19	NA	TRBD1	TRBJ2-3	CASSSPTAGTGGRTDTQYF	TGTGCCAGCAGCTCCCCCACGGCCGGGACAGGGGGTCGCACAGATACGCAGTATTTT
TRBV6-5	15	NA	TRBD2	TRBJ2-7	CASSSLAGGSREQYF	TGTGCCAGCAGTTCCTTAGCGGGAGGGTCTCGCGAGCAGTACTTC
TRBV29-1	12	NA	NA	TRBJ1-2	CSALTSNYGYTF	TGCAGCGCGCTGACATCTAACTATGGCTACACCTTC
TRBV7-8	15	few	NA	TRBJ2-2	CASNNRGASTGELFF	TGTGCCAGCAATAACCGGGGGGCAAGTACCGGGGAGCTGTTTTTT
TRBV30	14	NA	NA	TRBJ1-4	CAWETDSSGEKLFF	TGTGCCTGGGAGACCGACAGTTCCGGGGAAAAACTGTTTTTT
TRBV10-3	13	NA	NA	TRBJ1-5	CAISDGDYQPQHF	TGTGCCATCAGTGACGGGGATTACCAGCCCCAGCATTTT
TRBV11-2	16	NA	NA	TRBJ2-4	CASSSPSGLAKNSQYF	TGTGCCAGCAGCTCGCCAAGTGGGCTAGCCAAAAACAGTCAGTACTTC
TRBV7-3	16	NA	NA	TRBJ2-3	CASSSDPSGSTDTQYF	TGTGCCAGCAGCTCCGATCCCAGCGGGAGCACAGATACGCAGTATTTT
TRBV4-1	18	NA	TRBD2	TRBJ2-3	CASSQTARGRQRVDTQYF	TGCGCCAGCAGCCAAACAGCGCGGGGGAGGCAGAGGGTAGATACGCAGTATTTT
TRBV27	15	NA	NA	TRBJ1-5	CASSLIRGSNQPQHF	TGTGCCAGCAGTTTGATTAGGGGTAGTAATCAGCCCCAGCATTTT
TRBV7-9	14	NA	TRBD1	TRBJ1-5	CSSSRDRDFQPQHF	TGTTCCAGCAGCCGGGACAGGGATTTTCAGCCCCAGCATTTT
TRBV5-6	12	NA	NA	TRBJ1-1	CASTSGTTEAFF	TGTGCCAGCACCTCGGGAACCACTGAAGCTTTCTTT
TRBV5-1	14	NA	TRBD1	TRBJ1-4	CASSHRDRNEKLFF	TGCGCCAGCAGCCACCGGGACAGGAATGAAAAACTGTTTTTT
TRBV10-1	12	once	NA	TRBJ2-1	CASSDPSMYKFF	TGCGCCAGCAGTGATCCCAGTATGTACAAGTTCTTC
TRBV29-1	15	NA	TRBD2	TRBJ2-3	CSVTLIAGTTDTQYF	TGCAGCGTGACCCTAATAGCGGGAACCACAGATACGCAGTATTTT
TRBV21-1	16	once	NA	TRBJ1-2	CASSCISGLANYGYTF	TGTGCCAGCAGCTGCATCTCAGGGCTAGCTAACTATGGCTACACCTTC
TRBV6-5	14	few	NA	TRBJ2-7	CASSYRETGYEQYF	TGTGCCAGCAGTTACCGGGAGACTGGGTACGAGCAGTACTTC
TRBV5-1	16	NA	NA	TRBJ1-4	CASSFGRGITNEKLFF	TGCGCCAGCAGCTTCGGCAGGGGCATAACTAATGAAAAACTGTTTTTT
TRBV4-2	14	NA	NA	TRBJ1-5	CASSQEGGDQPQHF	TGTGCCAGCAGCCAAGAAGGGGGGGACCAGCCCCAGCATTTT
TRBV28	17	NA	TRBD1	TRBJ2-5	CASSPDPGQGWQETQYF	TGTGCCAGCAGTCCCGATCCGGGACAGGGGTGGCAAGAGACCCAGTACTTC
TRBV19	16	NA	TRBD2	TRBJ2-1	CASSMGTSGMGDEQFF	TGTGCCAGTAGTATGGGGACTAGCGGGATGGGAGATGAGCAGTTCTTC
TRBV7-9	13	once	NA	TRBJ2-7	CSSSLDISYEQYF	TGTTCCAGCAGCTTGGACATCTCCTACGAGCAGTACTTC
TRBV5-1	15	NA	NA	TRBJ2-5	CASSLLTGREETQYF	TGCGCCAGCAGCTTGTTAACAGGGCGGGAAGAGACCCAGTACTTC
TRBV5-1	13	once	TRBD1	TRBJ2-1	CASTRTGGFEQFF	TGCGCCAGCACCCGGACAGGGGGGTTTGAGCAGTTCTTC
TRBV10-1	16	NA	NA	TRBJ2-7	CASSEFVGDNSYEQYF	TGCGCCAGCAGTGAGTTTGTGGGAGACAATTCCTACGAGCAGTACTTC
TRBV5-1	14	few	NA	TRBJ2-5	CASSLGEYQETQYF	TGCGCCAGCAGCTTGGGGGAGTACCAAGAGACCCAGTACTTC
TRBV10-3	13	NA	NA	TRBJ2-4	CAIKENAKNIQYF	TGTGCCATCAAGGAGAACGCCAAAAACATTCAGTACTTC
TRBV7-3	16	NA	TRBD1	TRBJ2-2	CASSLISGGSAGELFF	TGTGCCAGCAGCTTAATTTCAGGGGGCTCGGCCGGGGAGCTGTTTTTT